This T cell receptor (beta chain) was identified during a study of T cells in Graves' hyperthyroidism and ophthalmopathy. Amplified TCR beta CDR3 regions came from RNA transcripts. HTBI primers drove first-round RT-PCR of the TCR CDR3. Using its own MiXCR run on the multiplex PCR reads, TCRdb lists one record per CDR3 protein. The repertoire includes over 300,000 distinct CDR3 sequences, around 13% of them detected once, and roughly 11% sits in the top ten. CDR3 length: 16 amino acids. The ends were cut back, 2 bases at V and 0 bases at J, with 11 bases in the middle. Germline-derived CDR1 and CDR2 are MGHRA and YSYEKL.

The V gene is TRBV4-1, the J gene TRBJ2-1; D may be TRBD2 (5 bases). Sequenced input: blood. The sequence was collected from a woman aged 60-75 years with Graves' hyperthyroidism. The CDR3, as DNA: TGCGCCAGCAGCCAATCTAGCTTTAGCTCCTACAATGAGCAGTTCTTC. As protein: CASSQSSFSSYNEQFF.